The clone carrying this T cell receptor beta chain was counted at least ten times. These data belong to a study of CD8+CD57+ T cells in acquired aplastic anemia. According to the study, genomic DNA was the template for TCR beta VDJ and CDR3 profiling. Using its own MiXCR run on the reads, TCRdb lists one record per CDR3 protein. Found here are around 250,000 distinct CDR3 sequences, 55% to 60% of them singletons; the top ten hold 8%. The sample comprised sorted CD4+, CD8+, or CD8+CD57+ T cells (not recorded which) from PBMCs. This clonotype was obtained from a human donor with severe aplastic anemia or a healthy control (not recorded which).

CDR3: CSARVPPPYRVGSETQYF. CDR3 DNA: TGCAGTGCTAGAGTTCCCCCCCCTTACAGGGTTGGATCGGAGACCCAGTACTTC. The J gene is TRBJ2-5, the V gene TRBV20-1; TRBD1 is a possible D gene (6 bases). Germline V gene lookup returns CDR1 DFQATT and CDR2 SNEGSKA (reference sequence). V lost 1 base and J lost 5, with 26 bases in between. The CDR3 is made up of 18 amino acids.